The source of this TCR beta chain is a study of vaccination and CD4 T cells after COVID-19. Overall study findings and caveats: Apart from involving relatively few convalescent patients, the work omitted early post-infection timepoints.

Treatment: roughly ten-day PBMC culture with coronavirus spike peptide pools or control peptides (ViraFEST assay). This clonotype was seen more than once but under ten times. Its antigen is not identified. The CDR3 is made up of 13 amino acids. J was trimmed by 6 bases and V by 4 bases; bases with no gene match: 5. Looked up from germline, CDR1 is DFQATT and CDR2 is SNEGSKA (reference sequence). Sequencing of DNA taken from cultured CD4+ T cells relied on the Oncomine TCR Beta short-read assay. TCRdb independently ran MiXCR on the PCR reads; one entry per CDR3 protein. The data hold more than 20,000 distinct CDR3 sequences, with under 80% observed a single time.

The sequence came from a human donor who had recovered from COVID-19. J is TRBJ2-7 and V is TRBV20-1; 11 bases match TRBD2. Sequenced material: CD4+ T cells from blood, cultured in vitro. CDR3 sequence: CSAKLAGAAEQYF. In nucleotides, the CDR3 is TGCAGTGCTAAACTAGCGGGAGCTGCCGAGCAGTACTTC.